The source of this TCR beta chain is a study of T cell responses to AZD1222 COVID-19 vaccine. Study-wide findings and caveats: Reports say nearly half of spike-specific TCRs go after unmutated variant regions.

The CDR3 totals 13 residues. Germline values: CDR1 SGHTA, CDR2 FQGNSA. Trimming stripped 6 bases from V and 10 bases from J, with 16 bases between. This clone was recorded a few times. Its antigen remains unknown. Data came from immunoSEQ multiplex PCR; TCRdb stores just in-frame clones and leaves some out. This sample has about 110,000 clones, with around 83% found just once. This chain connects TRBV7-2 to TRBJ2-1; D unresolved. This sequence was found in an adult in good health. This material consisted of peripheral blood, taken on day 0 of AZD1222 vaccination. The CDR3 DNA reads as TGTGCCAGCAGTCCCTATATCTCCGCGGAGCAGTTCTTC. It specifies CASSPYISAEQFF.